This record looks at one T cell receptor (beta chain) sequence and its context. The antigen is not known. The V gene end was trimmed by 11 bases and the J gene end by 0 bases; junction bases not matched to a gene: 7. The CDR3 is made up of 15 amino acids. Germline V gives CDR1 ENHRY, CDR2 SYGVKD. The protocol was immunoSEQ multiplex PCR, while the TCRdb copy is restricted to in-frame clones and leaves out a portion. The sample comprises hundreds of thousands of clones, around 86% of which are singletons, and over 0.75% rests with the top ten. This record belongs to a study of cytomegalovirus exposure and HLA in healthy donors. Study-level results: Most TCR sequences proved rare, with some public TCRs found in many donors. The study recorded 150 to 200 TCR beta chains that were cytomegalovirus-associated. One later analysis, an examination of the approximately 120 validation repertoires, found that first-cohort TCR clusters tended to co-occur in them.

The origin of this receptor is a woman aged 18-29 years in good health and CMV-seronegative. The sample consisted of PBMCs. V is TRBV10-3 and J is TRBJ2-7, with TRBD2 identical over 13 bases. CDR3 in amino acids: CASLGLAGSSYEQYF. The CDR3 DNA reads as TGTGCCTCCTTGGGACTAGCGGGAAGCTCCTACGAGCAGTACTTC.